This TCR beta chain was observed in a study of identical twins. The germline V and J ends were trimmed by 2 bases and 0 bases, with 17 bases remaining between them. Germline V gene sequence: CDR1 MNHEY, CDR2 SMNVEV (reference sequence). This CDR3 region has 18 residues. This clonotype was counted many times. A single record per CDR3 protein comes from TCRdb applying MiXCR to the 5' RACE reads. Of around 680,000 distinct CDR3 sequences in the sample, 8.5% to 9.5% were seen once. These data were likewise used in another study, on yellow fever vaccine responses in identical twins. That study adds: Reported findings indicate that twins' vaccine T cell responses seemed partially convergent, partially personalized.

This TCR was sampled from a woman under 30 in good health. The V gene is TRBV27, the J gene TRBJ2-1, with a tentative D call TRBD2 (5 bases). The sequencing input was PBMCs. In DNA, the CDR3 is TGTGCCAGCAGTTTAGACCCCCCGGGCGGAGGCTCCTACAATGAGCAGTTCTTC. Translating it yields CASSLDPPGGGSYNEQFF.